Listed below are T cell receptor beta chains from one sample, sequenced in a study of T cell repertoires in cytomegalovirus infection. TCRdb redid the calling of the reads with MiXCR, one entry per CDR3 protein. The sample has almost 550,000 distinct CDR3 sequences, about 15% seen once. Material for sequencing was CD8+ T cells from PBMCs. These receptors originate from a human donor in good health (CMV status not recorded). Some clones in this sample may be carry-over from other donors' samples. Each CDR3 is given without its conserved first and last residue.

len: 13; v_gene: TRBV19; j_gene: TRBJ2-1; CDR3aa: ASSIGTTGVDEQF
len: 17; v_gene: TRBV4-1; j_gene: TRBJ2-3; CDR3aa: ASSRGLAGQVGATDTQY
len: 12; v_gene: TRBV6-1; j_gene: TRBJ1-2; CDR3aa: ASSEPSTDYGYT
len: 12; v_gene: TRBV27; j_gene: TRBJ1-5; CDR3aa: ASSDGALNQPQH
len: 12; v_gene: TRBV7-8; j_gene: TRBJ1-6; CDR3aa: ASSTSSYNSPLH
len: 15; v_gene: TRBV5-1; j_gene: TRBJ1-2; CDR3aa: ASSSTQGGRANYGYT
len: 13; v_gene: TRBV7-6; j_gene: TRBJ2-5; CDR3aa: ASSYGTARRETQY
len: 12; v_gene: TRBV25-1; j_gene: TRBJ2-5; CDR3aa: ASSERTGEETQY
len: 13; v_gene: TRBV19; j_gene: TRBJ2-7; CDR3aa: ASRPRRDISYEQY
len: 11; v_gene: TRBV4-2; j_gene: TRBJ2-7; CDR3aa: ASSQGANYEQY
len: 12; v_gene: TRBV7-3; j_gene: TRBJ2-2; CDR3aa: ASSFQGGAGELF
len: 12; v_gene: TRBV29-1; j_gene: TRBJ2-6; CDR3aa: SVQGDSGANVLT
len: 15; v_gene: TRBV19; j_gene: TRBJ1-6; CDR3aa: ASAESYHSSYNSPLH
len: 11; v_gene: TRBV7-6; j_gene: TRBJ2-3; CDR3aa: ASSLDAWDTQY
len: 11; v_gene: TRBV7-9; j_gene: TRBJ1-2; CDR3aa: ASSLARGTANT
len: 13; v_gene: TRBV27; j_gene: TRBJ1-2; CDR3aa: ASSSSTGTLYGYT
len: 13; v_gene: TRBV12-5; j_gene: TRBJ2-7; CDR3aa: ASGPFGGTSYEQY
len: 9; v_gene: TRBV2; j_gene: TRBJ1-1; CDR3aa: ASRGSKAAF
len: 17; v_gene: TRBV7-2; j_gene: TRBJ2-2; CDR3aa: ASSPRLAGGPRGPGELF
len: 12; v_gene: TRBV29-1; j_gene: TRBJ1-1; CDR3aa: SVARQGANTEAF
len: 14; v_gene: TRBV28; j_gene: TRBJ1-4; CDR3aa: ASSIGGAATNEKLF
len: 12; v_gene: TRBV4-1; j_gene: TRBJ2-7; CDR3aa: ASSPTGGDYEQY
len: 13; v_gene: TRBV2; j_gene: TRBJ1-1; CDR3aa: ASSEYLEPNTEAF
len: 12; v_gene: TRBV20-1; j_gene: TRBJ1-2; CDR3aa: SAPFVGGNYGYT
len: 17; v_gene: TRBV7-4; j_gene: TRBJ1-5; CDR3aa: ASSLVALGGADRNQPQH
len: 14; v_gene: TRBV2; j_gene: TRBJ2-1; CDR3aa: ASSLRTLDPYNEQF
len: 14; v_gene: TRBV13; j_gene: TRBJ1-3; CDR3aa: ASTTGTGTSGNTIY
len: 12; v_gene: TRBV12-3/TRBV12-4; j_gene: TRBJ1-2; CDR3aa: ASSLGGRVGGYT